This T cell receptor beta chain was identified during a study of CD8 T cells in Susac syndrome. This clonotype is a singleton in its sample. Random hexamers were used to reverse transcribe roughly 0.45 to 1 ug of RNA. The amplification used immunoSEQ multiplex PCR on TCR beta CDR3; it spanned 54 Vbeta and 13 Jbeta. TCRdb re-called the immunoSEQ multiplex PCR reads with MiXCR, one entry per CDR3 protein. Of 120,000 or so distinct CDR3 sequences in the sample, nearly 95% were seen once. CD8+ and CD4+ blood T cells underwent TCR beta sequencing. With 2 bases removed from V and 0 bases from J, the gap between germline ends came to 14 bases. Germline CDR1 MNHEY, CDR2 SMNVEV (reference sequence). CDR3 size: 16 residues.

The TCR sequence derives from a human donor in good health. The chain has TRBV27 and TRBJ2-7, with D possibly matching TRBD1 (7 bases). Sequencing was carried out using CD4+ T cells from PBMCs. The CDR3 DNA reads TGTGCCAGCAGTTTAAGGTCAGGGGGGCTCTCCTACGAGCAGTACTTC. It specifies CASSLRSGGLSYEQYF.